Each of the 18 T cell receptor beta chains below was sequenced from the same sample in a study of blood T cell repertoires in COVID-19. TCRdb keeps only in-frame clones here, not all; method: immunoSEQ multiplex PCR. The sample includes about 190,000 clones, around nine tenths of them seen just once. The sample consisted of peripheral blood. These receptors originate from a man between 65 and 85 years old with active or convalescent COVID-19.

The count of this clone is one. The chain employs TRBV3-1 (or the pseudogene TRBV3-2) and TRBJ1-6, with D perhaps matching TRBD1 (5 bases). The CDR3 has 15 amino acids. Germline assignment: CDR1 LGHDT and CDR2 YNNKEL (reference sequence). Trimming cost V 1 base and J 13 bases, with 17 bases left between them. The CDR3 sequence is CASSQAGLGLWPLHF. CDR3 sequence (DNA): TGTGCCAGCAGCCAAGCGGGACTTGGTCTTTGGCCCCTCCACTTT.

The CDR3 DNA follows: TGTGCCAGCAGTTTAGGAGGACCTCAAAGAAATGAGCAGTTCTTC. It codes for CASSLGGPQRNEQFF. This rearrangement joins TRBV28 to TRBJ2-1; a weak D match, TRBD2 (5 bases). V dropped 2 bases and J dropped 7 bases, with 15 bases sitting between them. CDR1 is MDHEN and CDR2 is SYDVKM in the germline V gene. The CDR3 sequence is 15 residues long.

The gene calls are TRBV5-6 and TRBJ2-7; 9 bases align to TRBD1. CDR3 length: 17 residues. Per germline, CDR1 SGHDT and CDR2 YYEEEE. V lost 0 bases, J lost 3 bases, and 10 bases stayed unmatched. The CDR3 nucleotides are TGTGCCAGCAGCTTGGGAGCGGCCGGGACAGGGTTCTACGAGCAGTACTTC. Translated, it gives CASSLGAAGTGFYEQYF.

CDR3 loop: CATSRGPLRQGAYNEQFF. In DNA form, the CDR3 reads TGTGCCACCAGCAGAGGACCTTTGCGACAGGGGGCCTACAATGAGCAGTTCTTC. V and J are TRBV15 and TRBJ2-1; TRBD1 agrees at 9 bases. This CDR3 region has 18 residues. The germline CDR1 and CDR2 sequences are LNHNV and YYDKDF (reference sequence). Trimming removed 1 base from V and 2 bases from J; junction bases left unmatched: 9.

The sample holds a few counts of this clone. V and J are TRBV7-2 and TRBJ2-7; TRBD2 agrees at 11 bases. The CDR3 has 15 residues. V trimming: 4 bases; J trimming: 6 bases; junction bases outside the gene matches: 8. CDR1 is SGHTA and CDR2 is FQGNSA in the germline V gene. The CDR3, as DNA: TGTGCCAGCAGCTCTTTAGCGGGAGGGAGGGGCGAGCAGTACTTC. Its protein product is CASSSLAGGRGEQYF.

This chain connects TRBV7-9 to TRBJ1-1; 7 bases match TRBD1. V shed 5 bases and J 0 bases; nucleotides not matched to a gene: 6. The CDR3 extends over 15 amino acids. CDR1 is SEHNR, CDR2 FQNEAQ, per germline (reference sequence). CDR3 sequence: CASSPEDRVNTEAFF. CDR3 DNA: TGTGCCAGCAGCCCCGAAGACAGGGTGAACACTGAAGCTTTCTTT. The full variable domain, with the rest looked up from reference TRBV7-9 and TRBJ1-1, is DTGVSQNPRHKITKRGQNVTFRCDPISEHNRLYWYRQTLGQGPEFLTYFQNEAQLEKSRLLSDRFSAERPKGSFSTLEIQRTEQGDSAMYLCASSPEDRVNTEAFFGQGTRLTVV.

The gene calls are TRBV6-6 and TRBJ2-5; TRBD2 matches at 8 bases. Germline CDR1 is MNHNY and CDR2 is SVGAGI (reference sequence). The junction had 2 bases not matched to a gene; V was cut back by 7 bases and J by 1 base. The CDR3 contains 13 residues. The CDR3 region is CASKTSGQETQYF. The CDR3 nucleotides are TGTGCCAGCAAAACTAGCGGCCAAGAGACCCAGTACTTC.

The chain employs TRBV24-1 and TRBJ2-2; perhaps TRBD2 as D (6 bases). Germline V gene data show CDR1 as KGHDR and CDR2 as SFDVKD. Deletions cut 7 bases from V and 1 base from J, with 12 bases between. CDR3 size: 15 residues. The CDR3 DNA follows: TGTGCCACCAGACGTGGTAGCGGGAACACCGGGGAGCTGTTTTTT. It specifies CATRRGSGNTGELFF.

This clone came up a few times. The V gene is TRBV10-3, the J gene TRBJ2-7, with TRBD1 identical over 8 bases. Germline V gives CDR1 ENHRY, CDR2 SYGVKD. V shed 8 bases and J 5 bases; nucleotides not matched to a gene: 2. The CDR3 spans 11 residues. CDR3 sequence reads: CAIQTGDEQYF. As DNA, the CDR3 is TGTGCCATCCAGACAGGGGACGAGCAGTACTTC.

The chain carries TRBV5-5 and TRBJ1-2; D is unclear. Deletions cut 1 base from V and 10 bases from J, with 14 bases between. This CDR3 region has 13 residues. Germline CDR1 reads SGHKS; CDR2 reads YYEKEE (reference sequence). The CDR3 loop reads CASSLRSLADYTF. The DNA for the CDR3 is TGTGCCAGCAGCTTGCGAAGCTTAGCCGACTACACCTTC. The full variable domain, in which reference TRBV5-5 and TRBJ1-2 provide the parts outside the CDR3, is DAGVTQSPTHLIKTRGQQVTLRCSPISGHKSVSWYQQVLGQGPQFIFQYYEKEERGRGNFPDRFSARQFPNYSSELNVNALLLGDSALYLCASSLRSLADYTFGSGTRLTVV.

As to this clone: In the same sample, other DNA sequences code for this CDR3. The rearrangement links TRBV2 to TRBJ2-5, with TRBD2 matching 10 bases. CDR3 length: 16 residues. V shed 7 bases, J shed 0 bases, and the junction held 8 bases outside the gene matches. The germline V gene has CDR1 SNHLY and CDR2 FYNNEI. The CDR3 spells CASTPSGGSYQETQYF. For the CDR3, the DNA is TGTGCCAGCACCCCTAGCGGGGGCTCGTACCAAGAGACCCAGTACTTC.

V gene TRBV29-1 combines with J gene TRBJ2-5; a possible D gene is TRBD2 (6 bases). This CDR3 comprises 13 residues. V shed 1 base and J shed 4 bases, with 10 bases lying between them. Germline CDR1 is SQVTM and CDR2 is ANQGSEA. This chain's CDR3 is CSVEAGVGETQYF. CDR3 coding DNA: TGCAGCGTTGAAGCGGGGGTCGGAGAGACCCAGTACTTC.

This clone appeared once. This chain links TRBV28 with TRBJ2-7, with 8 bases identical to TRBD1. CDR1 is MDHEN and CDR2 is SYDVKM in the germline V gene. Trimming at V came to 7 bases and at J to 6 bases, leaving 14 bases not matched to a gene. The CDR3 runs to 15 residues. The CDR3 loop is CASTPLDRGPSEQYF. The CDR3, as DNA: TGTGCCAGCACCCCTTTAGACAGGGGACCTTCCGAGCAGTACTTC.

The chain couples TRBV5-4 to TRBJ1-2; TRBD1 matches 8 bases. V lost 5 bases to trimming and J lost 3 bases; unmatched junction nucleotides: 6. Per germline, CDR1 SGHNT and CDR2 YYREEE (reference sequence). The CDR3 covers 14 residues. In DNA form, the CDR3 reads TGTGCCAGCAGAATGGACAGGGACCACTATGGCTACACCTTC. It is translated as CASRMDRDHYGYTF. The entire variable domain, with the rest obtained from reference TRBV5-4 and TRBJ1-2, is as follows: ETGVTQSPTHLIKTRGQQVTLRCSSQSGHNTVSWYQQALGQGPQFIFQYYREEENGRGNFPPRFSGLQFPNYSSELNVNALELDDSALYLCASRMDRDHYGYTFGSGTRLTVV.

The chain carries TRBV19 and TRBJ2-3; TRBD2 is a possible D gene (6 bases). V was trimmed by 7 bases and J by 6 bases, leaving 17 bases between them. Germline-derived CDR1 and CDR2 are LNHDA and SQIVND (reference sequence). The CDR3 has 14 amino acids. The CDR3 DNA reads as TGTGCCAGTACCCGAGGACTAACCCCCGATACGCAGTATTTT. Amino acids: CASTRGLTPDTQYF. Filled out from reference TRBV19 and TRBJ2-3, the complete variable domain reads DGGITQSPKYLFRKEGQNVTLSCEQNLNHDAMYWYRQDPGQGLRLIYYSQIVNDFQKGDIAEGYSVSREKKESFPLTVTSAQKNPTAFYLCASTRGLTPDTQYFGPGTRLTVL.

The count of this clone is one. The rearrangement uses TRBV7-9 and TRBJ2-7, with a weak D call TRBD1 (5 bases). V lost 2 bases and J 2 bases, leaving 25 bases between the germline ends. This CDR3 has 19 amino acids. CDR1 SEHNR and CDR2 FQNEAQ come from the germline V gene (reference sequence). The CDR3 region is CASSLNRRLANWKTYEQYF. For the CDR3, the DNA is TGTGCCAGCAGCTTAAACAGGCGGTTAGCAAATTGGAAGACCTACGAGCAGTACTTC.

CDR3 in DNA: TGTGCCTGGAGTGTACAGGGCTATGGCTACACCTTC. Residues: CAWSVQGYGYTF. The chain is built from TRBV30 and TRBJ1-2; possible D gene TRBD1, 6 bases. This CDR3 has 12 residues. With 0 bases removed from V and 4 bases from J, the gap between germline ends came to 6 bases. The germline V gene encodes CDR1 GTSNPN and CDR2 SVGIG (reference sequence).

This sequence joins TRBV5-1 and TRBJ1-4; D is unresolved. The ends were cut back, 0 bases at V and 4 bases at J, with 10 bases in the middle. Germline lookup yields CDR1 SGHRS and CDR2 YFSETQ. The CDR3 sequence is 15 residues long. CDR3 nucleotide sequence: TGCGCCAGCAGCTTGGGGGTCGGACTTAATGAAAAACTGTTTTTT. This sequence encodes CASSLGVGLNEKLFF.